Presented here are 21 T cell receptor beta chains from one specimen sequenced in a study of vaccination and CD4 T cells after COVID-19. No antigen is known for these receptors. Treatment described: roughly 10-day PBMC culture with coronavirus spike peptide pools or control peptides (ViraFEST assay). Cultured CD4+ T-cell DNA underwent Oncomine TCR Beta short-read sequencing. Each CDR3 protein gets one entry after TCRdb re-called the PCR reads with MiXCR. This repertoire shows about 5,500 distinct CDR3 sequences, about two thirds found once; its top ten account for approximately 18%. The sequencing sample was made of CD4+ T cells from blood, cultured in vitro. These receptors came from a human donor who had recovered from COVID-19.

The chain couples TRBV11-2 to TRBJ1-1; unclear D gene. V lost 5 bases and J lost 0, with 16 bases in between. Germline lookup yields CDR1 SGHAT and CDR2 FQNNGV. This CDR3 comprises 16 residues. The CDR3 spells CASSPPKRAMNTEAFF. The CDR3 nucleotides are TGTGCCAGCAGCCCCCCAAAAAGGGCCATGAACACTGAAGCTTTCTTT.

The genes are TRBV6-1 and TRBJ2-3; 12 bases align to TRBD2. This CDR3 has 14 amino acids. V dropped 10 bases and J dropped 6; count of bases not matched to a gene: 8. Germline V gene lookup returns CDR1 MNHNS and CDR2 SASEGT. The CDR3 nucleotides are TGTGCCACTCCTAGCGGGGGGGCCATGGATACGCAGTATTTT. This encodes CATPSGGAMDTQYF.

This CDR3 is CASRMEVDTQYF. The DNA of the CDR3 is TGCGCCAGCAGAATGGAGGTGGATACGCAGTATTTT. The V call is TRBV5-1, the J call TRBJ2-3; a weak D match, TRBD2 (5 bases). Germline V lookup: CDR1 SGHRS, CDR2 YFSETQ. The germline V and J ends were trimmed by 5 bases and 6 bases, with 10 bases remaining between them. The CDR3 loop spans 12 amino acids.

This clonotype was counted only a few times. The CDR3 reads CASGLVGSIAGASFSGTQYF. The CDR3 DNA reads as TGTGCTAGTGGTTTGGTAGGGAGTATAGCGGGGGCTTCTTTTTCCGGGACCCAGTACTTC. The chain carries TRBV12-5 and TRBJ2-5, with 9 bases matching TRBD2. Germline V gives CDR1 LGHNT, CDR2 FRNRAP. The CDR3 is 20 amino acids. J lost 7 bases, V lost 0 bases, and 21 bases had no gene match.

V is TRBV2 and J is TRBJ1-5, with a possible D match to TRBD1 (5 bases). V dropped 4 bases and J dropped 2 bases, with 15 bases sitting between them. CDR1 SNHLY and CDR2 FYNNEI come from the germline V gene. CDR3 length: 16 residues. CDR3 residues: CASSGGTHKGNQPQHF. The DNA for the CDR3 is TGTGCCAGCAGTGGCGGGACTCACAAAGGCAATCAGCCCCAGCATTTT.

The chain has TRBV28 and TRBJ1-2, with D perhaps TRBD1 (5 bases). The CDR3 covers 15 residues. V was pared by 6 bases and J by 1 base, with 15 bases between. Germline values: CDR1 MDHEN, CDR2 SYDVKM. CDR3 in DNA: TGTGCCAGCAGACGACGACAGAGCGTTAACTATGGCTACACCTTC. This sequence encodes CASRRRQSVNYGYTF.

The V and J genes are TRBV20-1 and TRBJ1-1, with 9 bases aligning to TRBD1. In germline, CDR1 is DFQATT, CDR2 SNEGSKA (reference sequence). V was clipped by 0 bases and J by 4 bases; unmatched bases: 3. The CDR3 spans 14 residues. DNA for the CDR3: TGCAGTGCTAGAGACCAGACAGGGGGCACTGAAGCTTTCTTT. This gives the protein CSARDQTGGTEAFF.

The rearrangement joins TRBV6-5 to TRBJ2-2; D unclear. The germline CDR1 and CDR2 sequences are MNHEY and SVGAGI. There are 15 residues in the CDR3. The V gene lost 2 bases and the J gene lost 7 bases, with 14 bases spanning the gap. CDR3 protein: CASSYNNDGIGELFF. CDR3 DNA: TGTGCCAGCAGTTACAATAACGACGGAATCGGGGAGCTGTTTTTT.

This rearrangement joins TRBV2 to TRBJ2-5; 7 bases are a match to TRBD2. V gave up 1 base and J gave up 2 bases; unmatched junction bases: 10. The CDR3 has 17 amino acids. Germline CDR1 reads SNHLY; CDR2 reads FYNNEI. The CDR3 reads CASSEGAGVTFQETQYF. As DNA, the CDR3 is TGTGCCAGCAGTGAAGGGGCGGGAGTCACTTTTCAAGAGACCCAGTACTTC.

This clonotype was seen a handful of times. V is TRBV12-3 or TRBV12-4 and J is TRBJ1-1, with TRBD1 as a possible D gene (5 bases). With 4 bases removed from V and 5 bases from J, the gap between germline ends came to 11 bases. The CDR3 consists of 13 residues. The CDR3 sequence is CASSWQGRTEAFF. In DNA, the CDR3 is TGTGCCAGCAGTTGGCAGGGTCGGACTGAAGCTTTCTTT.

This clonotype was counted only a few times. The chain couples TRBV24-1 to TRBJ2-3; 12 bases align to TRBD2. Germline CDR1 KGHDR, CDR2 SFDVKD. The CDR3 sequence is 17 residues long. J gave up 6 bases and V 2 bases, and 8 bases lay outside the gene matches. DNA of the CDR3: TGTGCCACCAGTGATTGGAGGACTAGCGGGGTCGGGGATACGCAGTATTTT. Protein product: CATSDWRTSGVGDTQYF.

The chain joins TRBV20-1 to TRBJ2-2, with TRBD2 matching over 9 bases. Germline V gene data show CDR1 as DFQATT and CDR2 as SNEGSKA (reference sequence). Germline trimming cut 5 bases from V and 6 bases from J; bases unmatched to any gene: 10. The CDR3 covers 15 residues. CDR3 protein: CSAGPGLAFAGELFF. The CDR3 DNA sequence: TGCAGTGCTGGGCCGGGACTAGCTTTTGCCGGGGAGCTGTTTTTT.

The V gene is TRBV12-3 or TRBV12-4, the J gene TRBJ1-2, with D possibly TRBD1 on 6 matching bases. The V and J ends lost 3 bases and 7 bases respectively, with 18 bases between them. The CDR3 consists of 15 residues. The CDR3 is CASSLGSWGPSGYTF. The DNA for the CDR3 is TGTGCCAGCAGTTTGGGGAGTTGGGGGCCGAGTGGCTACACCTTC.

This clonotype appeared once. The chain couples TRBV6-1 to TRBJ1-1; unclear D gene. V dropped 5 bases and J dropped 4 bases, with 11 bases sitting between them. The CDR3 totals 13 residues. CDR1 is MNHNS and CDR2 is SASEGT in the germline V gene. Here the CDR3 DNA reads TGTGCCAGCAGTCTAGCAGGTGTCACTGAAGCTTTCTTT. The encoded protein is CASSLAGVTEAFF.

The chain has TRBV7-2 and TRBJ2-5; D may correspond to TRBD1 or TRBD2 (5 bases each). The ends were cut back, 3 bases at V and 1 base at J, with 12 bases in the middle. The CDR3 runs 15 residues. The germline gives CDR1 SGHTA, CDR2 FQGNSA. The CDR3 nucleotides read TGTGCCAGCAGCTTGGTACGGGGACCCCAAGAGACCCAGTACTTC. It translates to CASSLVRGPQETQYF.

The chain employs TRBV20-1 and TRBJ1-5; 10 bases are a match to TRBD1. V was pared by 1 base and J by 6 bases, with 6 bases of the junction left unmatched. Germline values: CDR1 DFQATT, CDR2 SNEGSKA (reference sequence). The CDR3 loop spans 15 amino acids. The CDR3 nucleotides are TGCAGTGCTAGAGTGGCGACAGGGGGCGGTCAGCCCCAGCATTTT. Translating it yields CSARVATGGGQPQHF.

The DNA for the CDR3 is TGTGCCAGCAGTTCCGCCGCAGGGCGCGGAAGTGAAGCTTTCTTT. Protein product: CASSSAAGRGSEAFF. The chain joins TRBV27 to TRBJ1-1; D is possibly TRBD1 (5 bases). There are 15 residues in the CDR3. V lost 4 bases and J lost 7, with 19 bases in between. Germline CDR1 is MNHEY and CDR2 is SMNVEV (reference sequence).

This clonotype was observed a few times. CDR3 nucleotides: TGTGCCAGCAGTACTTCAACCTCCCCAGATACGCAGTATTTT. Amino acids: CASSTSTSPDTQYF. The chain joins TRBV6-1 to TRBJ2-3; D is unclear. CDR3 length: 14 amino acids. Between the trimmed V and J ends, which lost 5 bases and 4 bases, there was a span of 13 bases. Germline V gene lookup returns CDR1 MNHNS and CDR2 SASEGT.

This clonotype appeared once. The chain couples TRBV27 to TRBJ2-7, with 10 bases fitting TRBD1. The germline gives CDR1 MNHEY, CDR2 SMNVEV (reference sequence). After removal of 2 bases from V and 9 bases from J, the junction contained 10 bases not matched to a gene. This CDR3 has 15 amino acids. The CDR3 nucleotides are TGTGCCAGCAGTTTAAATGGAGGGACAGGGGTTGTGCAGTACTTC. Protein product: CASSLNGGTGVVQYF.

This chain connects TRBV20-1 to TRBJ2-3; D may be TRBD2 (6 bases). CDR1 is DFQATT, CDR2 SNEGSKA, per germline (reference sequence). The CDR3 contains 13 residues. With 0 bases removed from V and 9 bases from J, the gap between germline ends came to 13 bases. The CDR3 loop reads CSARDGGSETQYF. Here the CDR3 DNA reads TGCAGTGCTAGAGATGGGGGGAGTGAAACGCAGTATTTT.

This clonotype was seen only once. The chain's CDR3 is CSARVGQGARDYGYTF. As DNA, the CDR3 is TGCAGTGCTAGAGTAGGACAGGGGGCGCGGGACTATGGCTACACCTTC. This chain joins TRBV20-1 and TRBJ1-2; 11 bases match TRBD1. Germline CDR1 DFQATT, CDR2 SNEGSKA (reference sequence). V dropped 1 base and J dropped 3; count of bases not matched to a gene: 7. The CDR3 is made up of 16 amino acids.